This entry describes one T cell receptor beta chain. The antigen this receptor binds is unknown. No base quality information exists; no much larger clone differs at one position. According to the study, the label for this sample's time point signals: about 28 days (+/-7) after the second vaccine dose. AZD1222 recipients with second doses at about 4 weeks or about 12 weeks were pooled, because spike-specific TCR depth and breadth did not differ between schedules. The vaccinee samples were drawn from two UK trials, COV001 and COV002, one of which was a single-blind randomized controlled phase 2/3 trial testing AZD1222 (ChAdOx1 nCoV-19) in healthy adults. Trial participant PBMC samples were collected at day 0 and day 28 after the second dose for TCRbeta chain sequencing. The data stem from a study of T cell responses to AZD1222 COVID-19 vaccine (dated by TCRdb to the early 2020s). Some background on the complete study: A total of just over 230 trial participants underwent TCR sequencing, of whom 207 had received two doses of AZD1222 and 26 had received two doses of the MenACWY control vaccine. Trial participants were enrolled into age subgroups of 18-55, 56-69 and 70-plus years, which contained about 160, 30 and 59 TCR-sequenced participants, respectively. Overall study results and their limits: Most participants were white British and females outnumbered males, and the authors suggested that clonal diversity may have been underestimated. Nearly half of unique spike-specific TCRs reportedly recognized epitopes outside regions mutated in the B.1.351 and B.1.1.7 variants. No day 14 peak-response samples were available, so repertoires were characterized only after the peak T cell response. Conclusions about previously exposed vaccinees were limited because only a handful of AZD1222 recipients were SARS-CoV-2 seropositive at baseline. In the small 56-69-year group, the increase in depth fell short of significance, most likely because of low power. After two AZD1222 doses, spike-specific TCR breadth and depth were significantly higher than at day 0 and than in MenACWY recipients. The whole spike protein was spanned by vaccine-associated CD4 TCRs, and dominant responses were seen in regions 160-218 and 743-854.

The CDR3 regions of human TCRbeta chains were analyzed by immunosequencing. The authors' pipeline ran thus. TCRs in the repertoires were matched against a reference library of SARS-CoV-2-specific TCRs that had been generated with the MIRA antigen-specificity platform. Breadth meant the fraction of unique TCRs that were SARS-CoV-2-associated, whereas depth meant the fraction of total T cells that were SARS-CoV-2-associated. Using the MIRA data, every spike-specific TCR was mapped to the spike region that the TCR reacted to and assigned to either a CD4 or a CD8 class. Log10-transformed breadth and depth values were compared by one-way ANOVA with Sidak's multiple comparisons tests. TCRdb took over this immuneACCESS table, retaining in-frame rearrangements with V and J assigned. Such tables are incomplete; in checked studies, under half of the missing clones stem from an unresolved V gene, and the remainder is unexplained. The DNA was the basis for D and trimming; V, J and clone size are from that table. The sample table shows roughly 84,000 clones, and around 85% are seen once. Roughly 11% of the sample comes from the top ten.

According to the germline V gene, CDR1 reads SGHDT and CDR2 reads YYEEEE. Counted from cysteine to phenylalanine, this CDR3 has 15 amino acids. Only CDR3 DNA is held: 45 bases, read in frame from base 1. Between the V and J ends, shortened by 0 bases and 3 bases respectively, the junction contains 13 bases. In this chain, TRBV5-6 is recombined with TRBJ2-7; 5 matching bases give a weak D call of TRBD2. The sequence came from an adult who received the AZD1222 COVID-19 vaccine. The sample consisted of peripheral blood, taken 28 days after the second AZD1222 dose. The DNA is as follows: TGTGCCAGCAGCTTGGTATCCGGGGTAATCTACGAGCAGTACTTC. Translated, it reads CASSLVSGVIYEQYF.